One and the same sample provided the 31 T cell receptor beta chains below, sequenced in a study of T cell repertoires in cytomegalovirus infection. A single record per CDR3 protein comes from TCRdb applying MiXCR to the reads. This table has approximately 73,000 distinct CDR3 sequences, 35% to 45% appearing once. Antigens of these TCRs are unknown. The sequencing here drew on CD8+ T cells from cultured PBMCs, taken from culture after CMV antigen stimulation. All receptors derive from a human donor in good health (CMV status not recorded). Some clones in this sample may be carry-over from other donors' samples.

The chain combines TRBV25-1 with TRBJ1-1; D not resolved. Germline V CDR1 and CDR2: MGHDK, SYGVNS. V was pared by 3 bases and J by 7 bases, with 6 bases between. This CDR3 comprises 11 residues. The CDR3 DNA follows: TGTGCCAGCAGTGACTCTATTGAAGCTTTCTTT. It codes for CASSDSIEAFF.

This rearrangement joins TRBV7-9 to TRBJ2-1, with no clear D. Trimming left V 0 bases short and J 5 bases short, with 11 bases between. The CDR3 totals 15 residues. Per the germline V gene, CDR1 is SEHNR and CDR2 is FQNEAQ (reference sequence). CDR3 sequence: CASSLAGDQNNEQFF. The CDR3 bases are TGTGCCAGCAGCTTAGCAGGTGATCAGAACAATGAGCAGTTCTTC.

The chain recombines TRBV6-1 with TRBJ1-1, with 9 positions matching TRBD1. In germline, CDR1 is MNHNS, CDR2 SASEGT. V lost 6 bases, J lost 6 bases, and 17 bases stayed unmatched. The CDR3 consists of 17 residues. The CDR3 region is CASSKRRFDRGTAEAFF. For the CDR3, the DNA is TGTGCCAGCAGCAAAAGGAGATTTGACAGGGGGACGGCTGAAGCTTTCTTT.

V usage is TRBV15 and J usage is TRBJ2-1, with 11 bases lining up with TRBD2. Germline V gene lookup returns CDR1 LNHNV and CDR2 YYDKDF (reference sequence). Germline trimming cut 1 base from V and 1 base from J; bases unmatched to any gene: 0. This CDR3 has 16 residues. This CDR3 reads CATSRGLAGSYNEQFF. For the CDR3, the DNA is TGTGCCACCAGCAGAGGACTAGCGGGGTCCTACAATGAGCAGTTCTTC.

This clonotype was recorded a few times. V usage is TRBV7-9 and J usage is TRBJ2-7, with D hard to call. Germline V gene lookup returns CDR1 SEHNR and CDR2 FQNEAQ (reference sequence). CDR3 size: 12 residues. Trimming pared 3 bases from V and 3 bases from J, leaving 6 bases between. This chain's CDR3 is CASSFTVYEQYF. CDR3 DNA sequence: TGTGCCAGCAGCTTCACAGTCTACGAGCAGTACTTC.

CDR3 region: CASSQDGQGSYGYTF. The CDR3 region has the DNA TGCGCCAGCAGCCAAGACGGACAGGGATCCTATGGCTACACCTTC. This chain joins TRBV4-1 and TRBJ1-2; 8 bases fit TRBD1. Trimming took 0 bases from V and 4 from J; bases not matched to a gene: 4. The germline V gene has CDR1 MGHRA and CDR2 YSYEKL. CDR3 size: 15 residues.

The chain employs TRBV6-2 or TRBV6-3 and TRBJ2-1; 8 bases fit TRBD2. V was pared by 4 bases and J by 4 bases, with 3 bases of the junction left unmatched. This CDR3 spans 14 amino acids. Germline assignment: CDR1 MNHEY and CDR2 SVGEGT. In DNA form, the CDR3 reads TGTGCCAGCAGTTTGACTAGCGCATACAATGAGCAGTTCTTC. As protein: CASSLTSAYNEQFF.

V usage is TRBV5-1 and J usage is TRBJ2-7; D not resolved. CDR3 length: 13 residues. V dropped 0 bases and J dropped 3 bases, with 7 bases sitting between them. Germline values: CDR1 SGHRS, CDR2 YFSETQ. The CDR3: CASSLVADYEQYF. The CDR3 bases are TGCGCCAGCAGCTTGGTGGCGGACTACGAGCAGTACTTC.

The chain recombines TRBV6-2 or TRBV6-3 with TRBJ2-3; D is uncertain. CDR1 and CDR2 (germline): MNHEY, SVGEGT. The ends were cut back, 2 bases at V and 3 bases at J, with 12 bases in the middle. There are 15 residues in the CDR3. CDR3 coding DNA: TGTGCCAGCAGTTACATCCCATTAGGTACAGATACGCAGTATTTT. Amino acids: CASSYIPLGTDTQYF.

This chain uses TRBV7-6 with TRBJ2-7, with D perhaps TRBD2 (6 bases). CDR3 length: 12 residues. The germline CDR1 and CDR2 sequences are SGHVS and FNYEAQ. Trimming shortened V by 5 bases and J by 4 bases, and 9 bases separated the two germline ends. CDR3: CASSKGRYEQYF. CDR3 sequence (DNA): TGTGCCAGCAGCAAAGGGAGGTACGAGCAGTACTTC.

This clonotype was seen a single time. J is TRBJ1-1 and V is TRBV27; D may be TRBD1 (6 bases). Trimming stripped 3 bases from V and 1 base from J, with 9 bases between. This CDR3 has 14 amino acids. Germline CDR1 is MNHEY and CDR2 is SMNVEV (reference sequence). CDR3 protein: CASSFGQTNTEAFF. CDR3 DNA sequence: TGTGCCAGCAGTTTCGGACAGACGAACACTGAAGCTTTCTTT.

This clonotype was counted between two and nine times. The CDR3: CASSQGRGGLAGDEQYF. The DNA for the CDR3 is TGCGCCAGCAGCCAAGGCCGAGGTGGGCTAGCGGGGGACGAGCAGTACTTC. J is TRBJ2-7 and V is TRBV4-3; 10 bases line up with TRBD2. V trimming: 1 base; J trimming: 5 bases; junction bases outside the gene matches: 11. Germline V gene sequence: CDR1 LGHNA, CDR2 YSLEER. The length of the CDR3 is 17 residues.

This chain uses TRBV6-5 with TRBJ2-3; D not resolved. The CDR3 spans 14 residues. V lost 5 bases and J lost 2, with 11 bases in between. In germline, CDR1 is MNHEY, CDR2 SVGAGI. The CDR3 DNA follows: TGTGCCAGCAGTCCAAATTCCTTCACAGATACGCAGTATTTT. Translated, it gives CASSPNSFTDTQYF.

Only a few counts were recorded for this clonotype. The chain combines TRBV7-8 with TRBJ2-2; TRBD1 aligns across 8 bases. The length of the CDR3 is 16 residues. Per the germline V gene, CDR1 is SGHVS and CDR2 is FQNEAQ. Germline trimming cut 7 bases from V and 3 bases from J; bases unmatched to any gene: 10. The CDR3 DNA is TGTGCCAGCAACCCCCTGGACAGGGCCGACACCGGGGAGCTGTTTTTT. Translated, it gives CASNPLDRADTGELFF.

The V gene is TRBV7-9, the J gene TRBJ2-7; D possibly corresponds to TRBD2 (7 bases). This CDR3 region has 13 residues. The ends were cut back, 2 bases at V and 3 bases at J, with 8 bases in the middle. The V gene's germline CDR1 is SEHNR and CDR2 FQNEAQ (reference sequence). The CDR3 DNA sequence: TGTGCCAGCAGCTTAAGGGGGGGCTACGAGCAGTACTTC. It specifies CASSLRGGYEQYF.

This clonotype was counted only a few times. The V call is TRBV7-2, the J call TRBJ2-7; D is possibly TRBD1 or TRBD2 (5 bases each). The CDR3 consists of 14 residues. Germline V gene data show CDR1 as SGHTA and CDR2 as FQGNSA. V lost 5 bases and J 0 bases, leaving 11 bases between the germline ends. CDR3 region: CASSDSGTSYEQYF. CDR3 DNA: TGTGCCAGCAGCGATTCCGGGACCTCCTACGAGCAGTACTTC.

This clonotype showed up just a few times. V gene TRBV4-3 combines with J gene TRBJ2-7; no clear D. CDR1 and CDR2 from the germline V gene are LGHNA and YSLEER. Trimming took 0 bases from V and 3 from J, leaving 15 bases between them. The CDR3 contains 16 residues. CDR3: CASSQDLPTPGYEQYF. Written as DNA, the CDR3 is TGCGCCAGCAGCCAAGATCTCCCGACCCCTGGCTACGAGCAGTACTTC.

This clonotype was detected many times. The chain is built from TRBV7-2 and TRBJ2-1; tentatively, D is TRBD2 (6 bases). Germline CDR1 reads SGHTA; CDR2 reads FQGNSA. The CDR3 is 11 amino acids. The V end lost 4 bases, the J end lost 10 bases, and 8 bases lay between the germline ends. The CDR3 loop is CASSYGLEQFF. For the CDR3, the DNA is TGTGCCAGCAGCTATGGACTAGAGCAGTTCTTC.

There are a few counts of this clonotype. The chain is built from TRBV7-6 and TRBJ1-2; 8 bases match TRBD1. The germline gives CDR1 SGHVS, CDR2 FNYEAQ. Losses at the gene ends were 0 bases for V and 4 bases for J; bases not matched to a gene: 7. This CDR3 has 16 residues. DNA of the CDR3: TGTGCCAGCAGCTTAGCGGGACAGGATTTCATCTATGGCTACACCTTC. Translating it yields CASSLAGQDFIYGYTF.

The genes are TRBV7-9 and TRBJ2-7; 10 bases map to TRBD2. Germline CDR1 SEHNR, CDR2 FQNEAQ (reference sequence). The CDR3 has 15 residues. J was trimmed by 4 bases and V by 7 bases; bases with no gene match: 10. Here the CDR3 reads CASTKGGLADYEQYF. The CDR3 region has the DNA TGTGCCAGCACCAAGGGAGGACTAGCGGATTACGAGCAGTACTTC.

The sample holds many counts of this clonotype. CDR3 in amino acids: CASTPLASSGEQFF. The DNA for the CDR3 is TGTGCCAGCACCCCACTAGCGTCCTCCGGCGAGCAGTTCTTC. The chain uses TRBV7-8 and TRBJ2-1; 7 bases align to TRBD2. The CDR3 covers 14 residues. Germline V lookup: CDR1 SGHVS, CDR2 FQNEAQ. J lost 10 bases, V lost 7 bases, and 13 bases had no gene match.

CDR3 in amino acids: CASSQTTLNTGELFF. CDR3 nucleotides: TGCGCCAGCAGCCAAACGACTTTGAACACCGGGGAGCTGTTTTTT. The rearrangement uses TRBV4-1 and TRBJ2-2, with unresolved D. The V and J ends lost 2 bases and 1 base respectively, with 8 bases between them. The length of the CDR3 is 15 residues. Germline V gives CDR1 MGHRA, CDR2 YSYEKL.

A few counts support this clonotype. The J gene is TRBJ2-7, the V gene TRBV4-2, with D perhaps matching TRBD1 (6 bases). Germline V gene data show CDR1 as LGHNA and CDR2 as YNFKEQ. The CDR3 totals 14 residues. The V gene lost 0 bases and the J gene lost 3 bases, with 9 bases spanning the gap. CDR3 protein: CASSQEDSHYEQYF. Here the CDR3 DNA reads TGTGCCAGCAGCCAAGAGGACAGTCACTACGAGCAGTACTTC.

This clonotype was observed a few times. V and J are TRBV27 and TRBJ1-1; possible D gene TRBD1, 6 bases. The ends were cut back, 9 bases at V and 1 base at J, with 18 bases in the middle. The CDR3 contains 15 residues. Germline CDR1 reads MNHEY; CDR2 reads SMNVEV (reference sequence). CDR3 nucleotide sequence: TGTGCCAGTCTCACCTGGAGGGGGGAGAACACTGAAGCTTTCTTT. Encoded protein: CASLTWRGENTEAFF.

The V and J genes are TRBV27 and TRBJ2-7; tentatively, D is TRBD1 (5 bases). The germline gives CDR1 MNHEY, CDR2 SMNVEV (reference sequence). The CDR3 has 11 residues. V lost 4 bases and J lost 6, with 7 bases in between. For the CDR3, the DNA is TGTGCCAGCAGTTCCCAGGGCGAGCAGTACTTC. The encoded protein is CASSSQGEQYF.

J is TRBJ2-2 and V is TRBV29-1; 10 bases line up with TRBD1. CDR1 and CDR2 (germline): SQVTM, ANQGSEA. This CDR3 has 13 amino acids. The V segment lost 6 bases and the J segment 6 bases; nucleotides outside the gene matches: 4. CDR3 bases: TGCAGCGTCGGACAGGGGGACGCCGGGGAGCTGTTTTTT. Translating it yields CSVGQGDAGELFF.

The chain joins TRBV7-6 to TRBJ1-5; TRBD1 is a possible D gene (5 bases). V shed 5 bases and J shed 6 bases, with 20 bases lying between them. The CDR3 runs 16 residues. Germline CDR1 is SGHVS and CDR2 is FNYEAQ. CDR3 sequence (DNA): TGTGCCAGCAGCGCGGGGGGGGAGTCATGGGTTCAGCCCCAGCATTTT. This encodes CASSAGGESWVQPQHF.

J is TRBJ1-2 and V is TRBV7-2, with 12 bases matching TRBD1. The CDR3 loop spans 17 amino acids. From germline, CDR1 is SGHTA and CDR2 FQGNSA. V shed 5 bases and J 4 bases; nucleotides not matched to a gene: 11. CDR3 sequence reads: CASSATRDRGRGYGYTF. The DNA of the CDR3 is TGTGCCAGCAGCGCTACCCGGGACAGGGGGCGAGGCTATGGCTACACCTTC.

The J gene is TRBJ1-2, the V gene TRBV27, with 8 bases lining up with TRBD1. There are 17 residues in the CDR3. The ends lost 5 bases at V and 4 bases at J; junction bases unmatched: 15. Germline loops: CDR1 MNHEY, CDR2 SMNVEV (reference sequence). CDR3 in DNA: TGTGCCAGCAGTCTAGCCGGGACAGGCGCTGTTGGCTATGGCTACACCTTC. Translated: CASSLAGTGAVGYGYTF.

There are many counts of this clonotype. The chain couples TRBV4-3 to TRBJ2-7; 10 bases fit TRBD2. This CDR3 spans 19 amino acids. Germline loops: CDR1 LGHNA, CDR2 YSLEER. V shed 2 bases, J shed 0 bases, and the junction held 13 bases outside the gene matches. The CDR3 loop reads CASSQRTSGIIRSSYEQYF. The CDR3 coding sequence is TGCGCCAGCAGCCAACGGACTAGCGGAATAATTAGGAGCTCCTACGAGCAGTACTTC.

The V gene is TRBV6-5, the J gene TRBJ1-4, with D maybe TRBD1 (5 bases). V lost 4 bases to trimming and J lost 4 bases, with 16 bases between them. CDR3 size: 16 residues. CDR1 is MNHEY, CDR2 SVGAGI, per germline. The CDR3 loop reads CASSSLAVGGNEKLFF. The DNA of the CDR3 is TGTGCCAGCAGTTCCCTAGCCGTGGGGGGTAATGAAAAACTGTTTTTT.